This T cell receptor (beta chain) came from a study of response to subunit inactivated influenza vaccine. Study findings and constraints: It was suggested by the authors that few new T cells are recruited by each seasonal influenza vaccination.

V dropped 0 bases and J dropped 0 bases, with 3 bases sitting between them. This CDR3 contains 15 residues. CDR1 and CDR2 from the germline V gene are SEHNR and FQNEAQ (reference sequence). Regarding this clonotype: The antigen remains unidentified.

One entry per CDR3 protein, called by TCRdb with MiXCR from the RT-PCR reads. The sample shows roughly 780,000 distinct CDR3 sequences, approximately 18% of them seen only once. The chain recombines TRBV7-9 with TRBJ2-6; D remains ambiguous. The sequencing here drew on PBMCs from blood, taken more than 4 days after vaccination. The TCR sequence derives from a man in his forties or fifties who received an inactivated influenza vaccine. The CDR3 sequence is CASSLAFSGANVLTF. In nucleotides, the CDR3 is TGTGCCAGCAGCTTAGCTTTCTCTGGGGCCAACGTCCTGACTTTC.